This T cell receptor (beta chain) derives from a study of blood T cell repertoires in COVID-19. Study details: Sample material is recorded as cDNA or gDNA derived from T cells, B-cell-depleted T cells, or PBMCs.

Original processing notes: Amplification of reference gene primers provided the estimated nucleated cell counts. This table comes from immunoSEQ multiplex PCR, and its TCRdb copy is limited to in-frame clones, with some not included. The V and J calls and clone size come from that table; D and trimming were worked out from the DNA. The table has around 170,000 clones, approximately 80% seen once. The CDR3 is 15 amino acids. Germline V gives CDR1 LNHDA, CDR2 SQIVND (reference sequence). With 6 bases clipped from V and 1 base from J, the junction kept 4 bases outside the gene matches. The sequence came from a woman aged 60-75 years with acute or convalescent COVID-19. This rearrangement joins TRBV19 to TRBJ2-3; 10 bases are shared with TRBD1. The sequenced material came from peripheral blood. The CDR3 reads CASRGQGLGTDTQYF. CDR3 coding DNA: TGTGCCAGTAGGGGACAGGGGTTGGGCACAGATACGCAGTATTTT.